This T cell receptor beta chain was captured by sequencing in a study of T-cell reconstitution after alpha-beta-depleted transplantation in children (dated by TCRdb to the mid-2010s). In the study overall: Using TCR repertoire profiling, the study followed T-cell immune reconstitution in a quantitative way in children after TCRalphabeta/CD19-depleted allogeneic hematopoietic cell transplantation.

The method behind the library was PCR. The sample was run on an Illumina HiSeq 2500. To normalize quantification of the TCRbeta repertoire, the TCR libraries were built with molecular barcoding that relied on unique molecular identifiers. TCRdb ran its own pipeline on the public reads, namely fastp trimming at Q25 and MiXCR clone calling, and kept in-frame beta chains. Each record represents a unique CDR3 protein, reported with the most common genes and DNA among its rows. The sample table records around 680,000 distinct CDR3 sequences; approximately 16% of these occur just once. Approximately 1.1% of the sample is in the top ten clones. From the cysteine up to the phenylalanine, the CDR3 has a length of 13 residues. Here the CDR3 DNA is all that survives: 39 bases in frame from base 1. Sequences DFQATT (CDR1) and SNEGSKA (CDR2) are obtained from the germline V gene (reference sequence). V has 5 bases trimmed and J has 7 bases trimmed; junction bases matching no gene number 8.

This clonotype showed up many times. This receptor's antigen is unknown. Per-base qualities were not stored, and no clone one base away is much larger. The sequence derives from a human donor who donated a stem cell graft to a child with acute myeloid leukemia. Sample: PBMCs from the stem cell graft donor, taken from the stem cell graft. The chain is assembled from TRBV20-1 and TRBJ1-5, and TRBD1 matches 7 of the central bases. The CDR3 amino acid sequence is: CSAGTERGQPQHF. The DNA sequence is TGCAGTGCTGGGACAGAGCGGGGCCAGCCCCAGCATTTT.